This T cell receptor (beta chain) appears in the sequencing data of a study of blood T cell repertoires in COVID-19 (dated by TCRdb to the early 2020s). A note on the overall study: Samples from collaborators originated in the United States, Italy and Spain and spanned both the acute and convalescent phases of COVID-19. A freely available public database, intended as a resource for researchers studying the immune response to SARS-CoV-2, is where the repertoires were released. The material from the prospective study consisted of cDNA or gDNA derived from T cells, B-cell-depleted T cells, or PBMCs. The dataset comprised deeply sampled blood TCRbeta repertoires from subjects exposed to, actively infected with, or recovered from COVID-19. Where HLA class I and class II types were available, the types were taken from metadata supplied by the sample provider, not from assay-based typing. Samples came from the ongoing ImmuneRACE study (first 160 participants) plus 1,254 subjects from 6 global collaborators. The sample metadata nearly always contained a de-identified subject ID, COVID-19 status, age in years and sex.

In the germline V gene, CDR1 corresponds to MDHEN and CDR2 to SYDVKM. At the junction V is shortened by 3 bases and J by 7 bases; bases outside the gene matches: 8. Inclusive of the bounding cysteine and phenylalanine, the CDR3 is 14 residues long. Only CDR3 DNA is held: 42 bases, read in frame from base 1. This clone has only one observation. This receptor's antigen is unknown. No much larger clonotype is one base removed from it; base qualities were not supplied. TCRbeta CDR3 regions were amplified from genomic DNA by means of the immunoSEQ Assay, a bias-controlled multiplex PCR. Concerning the study's data processing: The number of nucleated cells in each sample was estimated from the amplification of reference gene primers within the assay. Sequence reads were collapsed and filtered to measure the absolute abundance of every unique TCRbeta CDR3 rearrangement. Productive Simpson clonality was computed per sample as the square root of Simpson's diversity index over productive rearrangements. The table comes from immuneACCESS by way of TCRdb, which keeps in-frame sequences with V and J called. Part of the clones is missing from these tables; in studies checked, under half for an unresolved V gene and the rest for unknown reasons. The DNA was the basis for D and trimming; V, J and clone size are from that table. Present in this sample are 200,000 to 250,000 clones, 70% to 85% of which were seen just once. Of the sample, approximately 8% falls within the top ten clones.

The paper's findings and limits, for the study overall: The quantity of clinical and demographic metadata differed by source and by participant and was supplied without curation.

One collaborating source in Seattle enrolled patients during active infection and followed them longitudinally through the course of disease. The collaborating institutions used their own protocols to collect whole blood in K2EDTA tubes. For TCRbeta analysis, collaborators shipped samples as frozen whole blood, isolated PBMCs, or DNA extracted from either of those sample types. The sequenced sample was peripheral blood. Recombination linked TRBV28 to TRBJ1-2, and TRBD1 aligns with 7 junction nucleotides. This receptor was obtained from a woman over 75 with COVID-19, enrolled during active disease. The nucleotide sequence is given as TGTGCCAGCAGTTTGCCCGGGACAGCGGGTGGCTACACCTTC. Its protein is CASSLPGTAGGYTF.